The 31 T cell receptor beta chains listed next were all sequenced from one sample in a study of T cell repertoires in cytomegalovirus infection. The antigens of these receptors remain unknown. One entry per CDR3 protein, called by TCRdb with MiXCR from the reads. The sample lists 900,000 to 950,000 distinct CDR3 sequences; 30% to 40% were seen once. The sequencing used cultured CD8+ T cells from PBMCs, collected from culture after CMV antigen stimulation. The receptors stem from a human donor in good health (CMV status not recorded). Some clones in this sample may be carry-over from other donors' samples.

Ten or more counts support this clonotype. The rearrangement links TRBV7-6 to TRBJ2-1; no firm D call. The germline V gene has CDR1 SGHVS and CDR2 FNYEAQ. This CDR3 has 16 residues. Trimming stripped 1 base from V and 0 bases from J, with 10 bases between. The chain's CDR3 is CASSLENPSSYNEQFF. CDR3 nucleotides: TGTGCCAGCAGCTTAGAAAACCCGAGCTCCTACAATGAGCAGTTCTTC.

The rearrangement joins TRBV27 to TRBJ2-6, with D hard to call. Deletions cut 7 bases from V and 1 base from J, with 5 bases between. Germline CDR1 MNHEY, CDR2 SMNVEV (reference sequence). The CDR3 has 13 residues. In nucleotides, the CDR3 is TGTGCCAGCACACAGTCTGGGGCCAACGTCCTGACTTTC. Its translation: CASTQSGANVLTF. The full variable domain, rest sourced from reference TRBV27 and TRBJ2-6, is EAQVTQNPRYLITVTGKKLTVTCSQNMNHEYMSWYRQDPGLGLRQIYYSMNVEVTDKGDVPEGYKVSRKEKRNFPLILESPSPNQTSLYFCASTQSGANVLTFGAGSRLTVL.

The chain links TRBV6-8 to TRBJ2-1, with 9 bases identical to TRBD2. The CDR3 consists of 16 residues. V was clipped by 2 bases and J by 6 bases; unmatched bases: 8. Looked up from germline, CDR1 is MNHGY and CDR2 is SAAAGT. CDR3 in DNA: TGTGCCAGCAGTTACGGAGGCCTAGCGGGGCTCAATGAGCAGTTCTTC. It translates to CASSYGGLAGLNEQFF.

The chain is built from TRBV12-3 or TRBV12-4 and TRBJ1-2; 7 positions agree with TRBD1. The CDR3 is 15 residues long. V was pared by 7 bases and J by 4 bases, with 12 bases of the junction left unmatched. The chain's CDR3 is CASTGDRVPIYGYTF. The CDR3 DNA sequence: TGTGCCAGCACCGGAGACAGGGTCCCTATCTATGGCTACACCTTC.

The chain carries TRBV24-1 and TRBJ1-1, with TRBD1 matching over 8 bases. Losses at the gene ends were 3 bases for V and 4 bases for J; bases not matched to a gene: 3. This CDR3 has 14 amino acids. The germline V gene encodes CDR1 KGHDR and CDR2 SFDVKD. The CDR3 nucleotides read TGTGCCACCAGTGATACACAGGGGGGCACTGAAGCTTTCTTT. This sequence encodes CATSDTQGGTEAFF.

About this clonotype: Relative to the germline gene, one junction end is altered; a read error may explain this. V is TRBV6-4 and J is TRBJ2-1; 10 bases map to TRBD2. The V gene's germline CDR1 is MRHNA and CDR2 SNTAGT. CDR3 length: 16 amino acids. The CDR3 is CASSDRAGGDLDEQFF. For the CDR3, the DNA is TGTGCCAGCAGTGACCGAGCGGGGGGGGATTTAGATGAGCAGTTTTTC.

This clonotype has a handful of counts. The J gene is TRBJ1-5, the V gene TRBV6-6, with D possibly TRBD1 on 5 matching bases. The CDR3 spans 15 residues. The germline gives CDR1 MNHNY, CDR2 SVGAGI (reference sequence). V lost 7 bases and J 4 bases, leaving 17 bases between the germline ends. This CDR3 reads CASTGTPGGNQPQHF. In nucleotides, the CDR3 is TGTGCCAGCACCGGGACCCCCGGCGGGAATCAGCCCCAGCATTTT.

This clonotype was recorded a few times. The rearrangement uses TRBV2 and TRBJ1-3, with a possible D match to TRBD1 (5 bases). The germline V and J ends were trimmed by 2 bases and 0 bases, with 8 bases remaining between them. CDR3 size: 15 residues. Per germline, CDR1 SNHLY and CDR2 FYNNEI. The CDR3 region has the DNA TGTGCCAGCAGTGAAATGGGGCTCTCTGGAAACACCATATATTTT. Amino acid sequence: CASSEMGLSGNTIYF.

CDR3 DNA: TGTGCCAGCAGCCAACCGACAGGCGCTTATAGCAATCAGCCCCAGCATTTT. It yields the protein CASSQPTGAYSNQPQHF. The genes are TRBV4-2 and TRBJ1-5, with a possible D match to TRBD1 (6 bases). This CDR3 contains 17 residues. Trimming removed 2 bases from V and 0 bases from J, with 14 bases in between. Germline V gene sequence: CDR1 LGHNA, CDR2 YNFKEQ.

The rearrangement joins TRBV7-6 to TRBJ1-1; 8 nucleotides match TRBD1. CDR1 is SGHVS, CDR2 FNYEAQ, per germline. The V gene end was trimmed by 1 base and the J gene end by 3 bases; junction bases not matched to a gene: 13. This CDR3 is built from 18 residues. CDR3 in amino acids: CASSLDPRTGPGYTEAFF. The CDR3 DNA follows: TGTGCCAGCAGCTTAGATCCCCGGACAGGGCCGGGGTACACTGAAGCTTTCTTT. Full variable domain (remainder filled in from reference TRBV7-6 and TRBJ1-1): GAGVSQSPRYKVTKRGQDVALRCDPISGHVSLYWYRQALGQGPEFLTYFNYEAQQDKSGLPNDRFSAERPEGSISTLTIQRTEQRDSAMYRCASSLDPRTGPGYTEAFFGQGTRLTVV.

This clonotype was detected a few times. The chain couples TRBV25-1 to TRBJ1-1; 7 positions agree with TRBD1. The CDR3 extends over 14 amino acids. Trimming removed 10 bases from V and 1 base from J; junction bases left unmatched: 9. CDR1 and CDR2 (germline): MGHDK, SYGVNS. CDR3 residues: CATRGGTWNTEAFF. The CDR3 bases are TGTGCCACCAGGGGGGGGACATGGAACACTGAAGCTTTCTTT.

The CDR3 region has the DNA TGCGCCAGCAGCCTACAGGACAGGGGGACGGAGACCCAGTACTTC. Protein sequence: CASSLQDRGTETQYF. V is TRBV4-1 and J is TRBJ2-5; 10 bases fit TRBD1. Germline V gene lookup returns CDR1 MGHRA and CDR2 YSYEKL. There are 15 residues in the CDR3. The J segment lost 5 bases and the V segment lost 4 bases, leaving 7 bases of the junction unmatched.

The chain joins TRBV4-1 to TRBJ2-2, with D possibly being TRBD1 (6 bases). The CDR3 spans 16 residues. V was pared by 3 bases and J by 6 bases, with 17 bases between. From germline, CDR1 is MGHRA and CDR2 YSYEKL. The CDR3 loop is CASSHSSDRRPGELFF. The DNA of the CDR3 is TGCGCCAGCAGCCATAGTTCAGACAGGAGGCCCGGGGAGCTGTTTTTT.

This clonotype was picked up a small number of times. The rearrangement links TRBV4-2 to TRBJ2-5; D is possibly TRBD2 (7 bases). The V gene's germline CDR1 is LGHNA and CDR2 YNFKEQ. V gave up 0 bases and J gave up 0 bases, with 20 bases separating them. This CDR3 region has 19 residues. The CDR3 region is CASSQDPPAGATYQETQYF. CDR3 nucleotide sequence: TGTGCCAGCAGCCAAGATCCTCCCGCGGGGGCCACGTACCAAGAGACCCAGTACTTC.

V and J are TRBV7-6 and TRBJ2-1, with TRBD1 matching over 8 bases. Germline-derived CDR1 and CDR2 are SGHVS and FNYEAQ. The CDR3 is made up of 14 amino acids. V was clipped by 3 bases and J by 7 bases; unmatched bases: 5. CDR3 residues: CASSLGRGLNEQFF. The CDR3 DNA reads as TGTGCCAGCAGCTTGGGCAGGGGGCTGAATGAGCAGTTCTTC.

This clonotype was found many times. The genes are TRBV7-6 and TRBJ1-2; D is uncertain. The CDR3 extends over 12 amino acids. The germline CDR1 and CDR2 sequences are SGHVS and FNYEAQ. Trimming cost V 3 bases and J 6 bases, with 8 bases left between them. The CDR3 DNA sequence: TGTGCCAGCAGCTTGGGCAGTCATGGCTACACCTTC. It encodes CASSLGSHGYTF.

The rearrangement links TRBV7-3 to TRBJ1-1; 7 bases are a match to TRBD1. This CDR3 has 15 residues. V lost 5 bases to trimming and J lost 1 base; unmatched junction nucleotides: 7. The V gene's germline CDR1 is SGHTA and CDR2 FQGTGA. CDR3 nucleotide sequence: TGTGCCAGCAGCACTCGGACAGGAGGGAACACTGAAGCTTTCTTT. Its translation is CASSTRTGGNTEAFF.

This clonotype was seen more than once but under ten times. The V and J genes are TRBV19 and TRBJ2-2; D unresolved. There are 13 residues in the CDR3. Germline assignment: CDR1 LNHDA and CDR2 SQIVND (reference sequence). V shed 3 bases and J shed 6 bases, with 8 bases lying between them. As DNA, the CDR3 is TGTGCCAGTAGTATTAGACCCTCCGGGGAGCTGTTTTTT. It translates to CASSIRPSGELFF.

This clonotype has a handful of counts. The chain joins TRBV19 to TRBJ1-1; D is uncertain. V lost 3 bases to trimming and J lost 1 base, with 9 bases between them. The CDR3 is made up of 14 amino acids. CDR1 and CDR2 (germline): LNHDA, SQIVND (reference sequence). In DNA form, the CDR3 reads TGTGCCAGTAGTATTTTGCCCCGGAACACTGAAGCTTTCTTT. Its translation: CASSILPRNTEAFF.

V gene TRBV7-8 combines with J gene TRBJ2-1, with D perhaps TRBD1 (6 bases). The CDR3 runs to 12 residues. Germline V lookup: CDR1 SGHVS, CDR2 FQNEAQ. V gave up 7 bases and J gave up 7 bases, with 11 bases separating them. The CDR3 region is CASNTQGNEQFF. CDR3 coding DNA: TGTGCCAGCAATACACAGGGAAATGAGCAGTTCTTC. Together with reference TRBV7-8 and TRBJ2-1, the CDR3 gives the full variable domain: GAGVSQSPRYKVAKRGQDVALRCDPISGHVSLFWYQQALGQGPEFLTYFQNEAQLDKSGLPSDRFFAERPEGSVSTLKIQRTQQEDSAVYLCASNTQGNEQFFGPGTRLTVL.

This clonotype turned up a few times. V usage is TRBV12-3 or TRBV12-4 and J usage is TRBJ1-2, with D unresolved. V lost 0 bases and J 1 base, leaving 9 bases between the germline ends. This CDR3 is 15 amino acids long. CDR3: CASSLAGLGNYGYTF. In DNA form, the CDR3 reads TGTGCCAGCAGTTTAGCAGGTTTGGGTAACTATGGCTACACCTTC.

This chain links TRBV11-3 with TRBJ2-5; D might be TRBD1 (6 bases). The CDR3 runs to 15 residues. The V end lost 4 bases, the J end lost 2 bases, and 14 bases lay between the germline ends. CDR1 and CDR2 (germline): SGHNT, YENEEA. The CDR3 protein is CASSSRQDTQETQYF. In DNA, the CDR3 is TGTGCCAGCAGCTCGCGACAGGATACTCAAGAGACCCAGTACTTC.

The rearrangement joins TRBV11-3 to TRBJ2-3; D is ambiguous. With 5 bases removed from V and 4 bases from J, the gap between germline ends came to 10 bases. CDR1 is SGHNT and CDR2 is YENEEA in the germline V gene. The CDR3 is 13 amino acids. This CDR3 reads CASSTLTPDTQYF. CDR3 coding DNA: TGTGCCAGCAGCACCTTGACCCCAGATACGCAGTATTTT.

The chain employs TRBV27 and TRBJ2-7, with D possibly TRBD1 on 6 matching bases. Per the germline V gene, CDR1 is MNHEY and CDR2 is SMNVEV (reference sequence). V was clipped by 5 bases and J by 3 bases, with 26 bases between them. This CDR3 contains 18 residues. The CDR3 DNA follows: TGTGCCAGCAGTACCCTCGTACAGGGCCTTACCCCATTCTACGAGCAGTACTTC. Encoded protein: CASSTLVQGLTPFYEQYF.

The V gene is TRBV7-4, the J gene TRBJ1-2; 9 nucleotides line up with TRBD1. The CDR3 loop spans 15 amino acids. Germline CDR1 and CDR2: SGHVT and SQSDAQ. With 4 bases clipped from V and 5 bases from J, the junction kept 8 bases outside the gene matches. The chain's CDR3 is CASSSGTGNWYGYTF. CDR3 in DNA: TGTGCCAGCAGCTCTGGGACAGGGAATTGGTATGGCTACACCTTC. The complete variable domain, with remaining parts taken from reference TRBV7-4 and TRBJ1-2, reads GAGVSQSPRYKVAKRGRDVALRCDSISGHVTLYWYRQTLGQGSEVLTYSQSDAQRDKSGRPSGRFSAERPERSVSTLKIQRTEQGDSAVYLCASSSGTGNWYGYTFGSGTRLTVV.

This clonotype was counted only a few times. This chain links TRBV7-8 with TRBJ1-5; D gene unclear. The CDR3 is 12 amino acids. Trimming removed 5 bases at V and 5 bases at J, with 7 bases between. Germline CDR1 is SGHVS and CDR2 is FQNEAQ. The CDR3 coding sequence is TGTGCCAGCAGCCAGAGAGATCAGCCCCAGCATTTT. It encodes CASSQRDQPQHF.

This clonotype was observed at least ten times. J is TRBJ2-2 and V is TRBV6-5; TRBD1 matches at 11 bases. Germline-derived CDR1 and CDR2 are MNHEY and SVGAGI. This CDR3 spans 18 amino acids. Trimming took 2 bases from V and 8 from J; bases not matched to a gene: 13. DNA of the CDR3: TGTGCCAGCAGTTACCTGACCGGGACAGGGGGTAATAAAGGGGAGCTGTTTTTT. Translated, it gives CASSYLTGTGGNKGELFF.

Of note for this clonotype: Its ends do not fully match the called genes, so a read error is possible. The rearrangement links TRBV7-8 to TRBJ1-5; no clear D. The CDR3 is 14 amino acids. Per the germline V gene, CDR1 is SGHVS and CDR2 is FQNEAQ. Here the CDR3 reads CVSSSPYSNQPQHF. CDR3 coding DNA: TGTGTCAGCAGCTCACCCTATAGCAATCAGCCCCAGCATTTT.

This clonotype was recorded once. The V gene is TRBV20-1, the J gene TRBJ2-1, with 13 bases fitting TRBD2. V dropped 6 bases and J dropped 10; count of bases not matched to a gene: 6. The CDR3 extends over 13 amino acids. CDR1 is DFQATT and CDR2 is SNEGSKA in the germline V gene (reference sequence). The CDR3 DNA sequence: TGCAGTGCGCGACTAGCGGGGGGACACGAGCAGTTCTTC. It yields the protein CSARLAGGHEQFF.

The rearrangement uses TRBV4-2 and TRBJ1-5; 7 bases line up with TRBD1. Losses at the gene ends were 0 bases for V and 4 bases for J; bases not matched to a gene: 12. The CDR3 runs 18 residues. Germline CDR1 reads LGHNA; CDR2 reads YNFKEQ. In DNA form, the CDR3 reads TGTGCCAGCAGCCAAGATAGAAAAGGGGGCAGTTTAAATCAGCCCCAGCATTTT. Its protein is CASSQDRKGGSLNQPQHF.

This chain links TRBV10-1 with TRBJ2-1; D not resolved. With 0 bases removed from V and 1 base from J, the gap between germline ends came to 10 bases. The CDR3 loop spans 16 amino acids. Germline V gene lookup returns CDR1 WNHNN and CDR2 SYGVQD (reference sequence). The CDR3 nucleotides are TGCGCCAGCAGTGAGTCTCCCGACCCATCCTACAATGAGCAGTTCTTC. Protein: CASSESPDPSYNEQFF.